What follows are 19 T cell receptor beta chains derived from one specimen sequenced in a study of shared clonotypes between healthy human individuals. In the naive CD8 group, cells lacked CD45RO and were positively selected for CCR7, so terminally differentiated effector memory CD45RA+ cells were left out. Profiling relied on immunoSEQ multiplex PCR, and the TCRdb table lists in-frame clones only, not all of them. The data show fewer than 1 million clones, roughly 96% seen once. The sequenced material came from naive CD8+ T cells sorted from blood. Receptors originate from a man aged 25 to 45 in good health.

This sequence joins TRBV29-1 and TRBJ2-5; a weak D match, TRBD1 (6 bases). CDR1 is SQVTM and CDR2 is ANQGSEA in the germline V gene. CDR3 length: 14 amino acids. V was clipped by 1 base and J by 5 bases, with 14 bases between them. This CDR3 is CSVEGGGIRETQYF. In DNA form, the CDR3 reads TGCAGCGTTGAAGGAGGGGGAATTCGCGAGACCCAGTACTTC.

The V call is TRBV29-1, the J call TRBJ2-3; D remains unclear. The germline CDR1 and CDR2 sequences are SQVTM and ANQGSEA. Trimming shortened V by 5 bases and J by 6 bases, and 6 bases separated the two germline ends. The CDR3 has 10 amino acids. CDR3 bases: TGCAGCGTTAGAGGCGATACGCAGTATTTT. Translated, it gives CSVRGDTQYF.

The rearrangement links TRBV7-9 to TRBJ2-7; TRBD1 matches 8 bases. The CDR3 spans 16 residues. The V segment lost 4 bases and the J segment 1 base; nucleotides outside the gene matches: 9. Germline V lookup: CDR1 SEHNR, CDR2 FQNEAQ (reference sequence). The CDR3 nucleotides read TGTGCCAGCAGCTCAAGTCGTCGGGACAGGTCCTACGAGCAGTACTTC. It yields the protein CASSSSRRDRSYEQYF. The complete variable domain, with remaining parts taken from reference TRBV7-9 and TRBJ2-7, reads DTGVSQNPRHKITKRGQNVTFRCDPISEHNRLYWYRQTLGQGPEFLTYFQNEAQLEKSRLLSDRFSAERPKGSFSTLEIQRTEQGDSAMYLCASSSSRRDRSYEQYFGPGTRLTVT.

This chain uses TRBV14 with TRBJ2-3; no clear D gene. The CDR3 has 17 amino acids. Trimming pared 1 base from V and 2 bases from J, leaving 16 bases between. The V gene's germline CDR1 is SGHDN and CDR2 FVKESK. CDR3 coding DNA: TGTGCCAGCAGCCAAGGGGATGTGTGGCTCGACACAGATACGCAGTATTTT. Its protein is CASSQGDVWLDTDTQYF.

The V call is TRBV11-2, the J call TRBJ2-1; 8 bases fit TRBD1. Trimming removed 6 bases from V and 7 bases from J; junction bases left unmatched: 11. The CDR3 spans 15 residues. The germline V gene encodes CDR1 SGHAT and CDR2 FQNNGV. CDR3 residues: CASRGGTGIRNEQFF. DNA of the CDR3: TGTGCCAGCAGGGGCGGGACAGGAATAAGGAATGAGCAGTTCTTC.

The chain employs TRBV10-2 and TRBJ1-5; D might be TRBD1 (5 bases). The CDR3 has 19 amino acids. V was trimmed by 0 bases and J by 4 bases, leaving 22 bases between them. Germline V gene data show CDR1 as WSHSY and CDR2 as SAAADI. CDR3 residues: CASSESTLRLGQGNQPQHF. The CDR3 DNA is TGCGCCAGCAGTGAGTCGACCTTGCGTCTGGGGCAGGGAAATCAGCCCCAGCATTTT.

The CDR3 reads CASSPTGGPNTGELFF. CDR3 nucleotides: TGTGCCAGCAGCCCCACGGGCGGGCCTAACACCGGGGAGCTGTTTTTT. The V gene is TRBV7-6, the J gene TRBJ2-2, with a possible D match to TRBD2 (5 bases). Germline assignment: CDR1 SGHVS and CDR2 FNYEAQ. Deletions cut 5 bases from V and 2 bases from J, with 15 bases between. The CDR3 covers 16 residues.

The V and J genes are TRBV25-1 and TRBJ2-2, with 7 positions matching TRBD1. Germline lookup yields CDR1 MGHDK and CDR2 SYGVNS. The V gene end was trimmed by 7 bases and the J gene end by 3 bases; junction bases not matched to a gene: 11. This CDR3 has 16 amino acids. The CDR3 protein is CASNTKTGMDTGELFF. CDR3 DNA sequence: TGTGCCAGCAATACTAAGACAGGGATGGACACCGGGGAGCTGTTTTTT.

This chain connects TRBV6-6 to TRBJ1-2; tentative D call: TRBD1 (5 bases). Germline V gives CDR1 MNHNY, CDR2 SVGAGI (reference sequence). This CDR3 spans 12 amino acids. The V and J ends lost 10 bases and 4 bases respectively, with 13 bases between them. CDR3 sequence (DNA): TGTGCCAATAGGGACGGATTCTATGGCTACACCTTC. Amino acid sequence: CANRDGFYGYTF.

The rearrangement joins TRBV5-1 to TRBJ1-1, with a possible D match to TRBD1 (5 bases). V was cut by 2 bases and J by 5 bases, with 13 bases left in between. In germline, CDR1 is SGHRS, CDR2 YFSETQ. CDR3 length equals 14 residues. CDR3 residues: CASSFWGSDTEAFF. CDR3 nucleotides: TGCGCCAGCAGCTTCTGGGGCAGCGATACTGAAGCTTTCTTT.

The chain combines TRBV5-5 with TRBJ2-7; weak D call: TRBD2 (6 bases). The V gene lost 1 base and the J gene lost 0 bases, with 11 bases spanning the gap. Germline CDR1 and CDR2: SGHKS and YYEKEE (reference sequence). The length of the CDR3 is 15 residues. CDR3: CASSLWQGLSYEQYF. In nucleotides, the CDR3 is TGTGCCAGCAGCTTGTGGCAGGGACTCTCCTACGAGCAGTACTTC. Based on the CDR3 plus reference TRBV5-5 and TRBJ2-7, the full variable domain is DAGVTQSPTHLIKTRGQQVTLRCSPISGHKSVSWYQQVLGQGPQFIFQYYEKEERGRGNFPDRFSARQFPNYSSELNVNALLLGDSALYLCASSLWQGLSYEQYFGPGTRLTVT.

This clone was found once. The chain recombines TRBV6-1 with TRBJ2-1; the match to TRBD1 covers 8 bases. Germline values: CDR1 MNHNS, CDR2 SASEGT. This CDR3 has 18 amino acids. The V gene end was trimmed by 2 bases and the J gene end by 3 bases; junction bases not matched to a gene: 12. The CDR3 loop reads CASSETGRTGRLYNEQFF. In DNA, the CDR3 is TGTGCCAGCAGTGAAACCGGACGGACAGGGAGGCTCTACAATGAGCAGTTCTTC.

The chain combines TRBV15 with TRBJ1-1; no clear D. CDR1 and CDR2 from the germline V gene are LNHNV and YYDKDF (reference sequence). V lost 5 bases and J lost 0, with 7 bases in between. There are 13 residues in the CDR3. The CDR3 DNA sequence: TGTGCCACCAGCCGTAACCTGAACACTGAAGCTTTCTTT. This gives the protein CATSRNLNTEAFF. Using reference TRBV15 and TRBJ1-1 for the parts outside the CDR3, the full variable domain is DAMVIQNPRYQVTQFGKPVTLSCSQTLNHNVMYWYQQKSSQAPKLLFHYYDKDFNNEADTPDNFQSRRPNTSFCFLDIRSPGLGDTAMYLCATSRNLNTEAFFGQGTRLTVV.

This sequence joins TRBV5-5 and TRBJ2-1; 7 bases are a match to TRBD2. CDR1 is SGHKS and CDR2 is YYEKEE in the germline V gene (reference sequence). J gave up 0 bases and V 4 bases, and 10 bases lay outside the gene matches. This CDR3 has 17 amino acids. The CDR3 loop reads CASSGSGRETSYNEQFF. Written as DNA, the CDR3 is TGTGCCAGCAGCGGCTCTGGGAGGGAGACCTCCTACAATGAGCAGTTCTTC.

The CDR3 sequence: CAGEGLNTGELFF. For the CDR3, the DNA is TGTGCCGGGGAGGGATTAAACACCGGGGAGCTGTTTTTT. The chain couples TRBV7-8 to TRBJ2-2; 7 bases match TRBD2. Trimming removed 11 bases from V and 2 bases from J; junction bases left unmatched: 5. This CDR3 comprises 13 residues. CDR1 and CDR2 from the germline V gene are SGHVS and FQNEAQ. Full variable domain (missing parts from reference TRBV7-8 and TRBJ2-2): GAGVSQSPRYKVAKRGQDVALRCDPISGHVSLFWYQQALGQGPEFLTYFQNEAQLDKSGLPSDRFFAERPEGSVSTLKIQRTQQEDSAVYLCAGEGLNTGELFFGEGSRLTVL.

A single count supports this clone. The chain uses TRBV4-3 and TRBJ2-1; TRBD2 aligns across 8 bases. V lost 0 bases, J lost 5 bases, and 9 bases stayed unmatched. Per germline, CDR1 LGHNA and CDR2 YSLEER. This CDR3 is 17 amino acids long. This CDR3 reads CASSQDYGGRSHNEQFF. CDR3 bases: TGCGCCAGCAGCCAAGATTACGGCGGGAGGTCCCACAATGAGCAGTTCTTC.

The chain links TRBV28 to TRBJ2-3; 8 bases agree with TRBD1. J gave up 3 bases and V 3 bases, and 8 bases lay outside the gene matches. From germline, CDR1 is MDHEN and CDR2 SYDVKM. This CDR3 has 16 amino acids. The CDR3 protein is CASSLPDRGSTDTQYF. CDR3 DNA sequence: TGTGCCAGCAGTTTGCCTGACAGGGGTTCAACAGATACGCAGTATTTT.

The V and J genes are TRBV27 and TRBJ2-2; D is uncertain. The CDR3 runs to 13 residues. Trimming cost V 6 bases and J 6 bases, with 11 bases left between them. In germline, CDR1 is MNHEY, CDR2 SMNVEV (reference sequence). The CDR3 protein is CASRLPGPGELFF. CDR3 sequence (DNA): TGTGCCAGCAGGCTGCCCGGTCCCGGGGAGCTGTTTTTT.

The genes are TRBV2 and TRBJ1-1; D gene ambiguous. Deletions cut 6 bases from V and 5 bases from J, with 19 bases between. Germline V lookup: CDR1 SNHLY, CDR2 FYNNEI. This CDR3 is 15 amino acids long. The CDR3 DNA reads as TGTGCCAGCAGCGTCCTAAGTGGATCGGAGACTGAAGCTTTCTTT. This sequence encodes CASSVLSGSETEAFF.